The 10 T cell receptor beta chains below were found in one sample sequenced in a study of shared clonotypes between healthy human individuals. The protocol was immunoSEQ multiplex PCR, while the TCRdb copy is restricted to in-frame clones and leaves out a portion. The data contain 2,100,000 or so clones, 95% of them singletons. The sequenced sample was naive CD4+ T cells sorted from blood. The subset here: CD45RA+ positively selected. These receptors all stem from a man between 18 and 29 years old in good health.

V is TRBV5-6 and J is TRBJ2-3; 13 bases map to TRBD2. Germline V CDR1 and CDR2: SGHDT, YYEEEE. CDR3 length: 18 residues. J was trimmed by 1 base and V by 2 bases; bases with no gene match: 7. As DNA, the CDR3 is TGTGCCAGCAGCTTTGGACTAGCGGGAGTTCGTCGCACAGATACGCAGTATTTT. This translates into CASSFGLAGVRRTDTQYF.

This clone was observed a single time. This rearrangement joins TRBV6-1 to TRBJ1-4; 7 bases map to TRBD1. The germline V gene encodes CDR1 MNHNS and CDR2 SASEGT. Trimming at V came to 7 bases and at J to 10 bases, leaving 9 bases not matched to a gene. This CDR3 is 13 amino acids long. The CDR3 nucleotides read TGTGCCAGCACCGACAGGGAGGGGGGAAAACTGTTTTTT. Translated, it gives CASTDREGGKLFF.

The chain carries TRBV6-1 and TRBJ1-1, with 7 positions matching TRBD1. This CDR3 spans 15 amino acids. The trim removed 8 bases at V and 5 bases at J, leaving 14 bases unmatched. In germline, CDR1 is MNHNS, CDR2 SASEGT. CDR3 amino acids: CASETQRTGATEAFF. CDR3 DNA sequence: TGTGCCAGCGAAACTCAGAGGACAGGCGCGACTGAAGCTTTCTTT.

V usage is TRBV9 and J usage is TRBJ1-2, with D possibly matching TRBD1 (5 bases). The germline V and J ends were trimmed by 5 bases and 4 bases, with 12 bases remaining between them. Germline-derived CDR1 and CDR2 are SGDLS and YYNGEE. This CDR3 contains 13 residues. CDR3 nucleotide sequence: TGTGCCAGCAGACCGGCAGGGAGCTATGGCTACACCTTC. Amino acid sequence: CASRPAGSYGYTF. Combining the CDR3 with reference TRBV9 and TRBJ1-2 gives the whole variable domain DSGVTQTPKHLITATGQRVTLRCSPRSGDLSVYWYQQSLDQGLQFLIQYYNGEERAKGNILERFSAQQFPDLHSELNLSSLELGDSALYFCASRPAGSYGYTFGSGTRLTVV.

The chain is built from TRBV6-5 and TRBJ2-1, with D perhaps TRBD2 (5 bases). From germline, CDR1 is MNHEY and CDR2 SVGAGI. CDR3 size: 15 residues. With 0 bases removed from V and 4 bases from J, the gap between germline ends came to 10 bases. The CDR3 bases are TGTGCCAGCAGTTACTCGAGTGGACTGTACAATGAGCAGTTCTTC. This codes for CASSYSSGLYNEQFF.

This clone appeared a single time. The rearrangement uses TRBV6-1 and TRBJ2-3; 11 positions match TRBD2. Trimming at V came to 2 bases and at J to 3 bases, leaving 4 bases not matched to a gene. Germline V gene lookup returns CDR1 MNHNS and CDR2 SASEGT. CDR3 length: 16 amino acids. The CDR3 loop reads CASSETSGGRTDTQYF. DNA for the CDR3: TGTGCCAGCAGTGAAACTAGCGGGGGAAGGACAGATACGCAGTATTTT.

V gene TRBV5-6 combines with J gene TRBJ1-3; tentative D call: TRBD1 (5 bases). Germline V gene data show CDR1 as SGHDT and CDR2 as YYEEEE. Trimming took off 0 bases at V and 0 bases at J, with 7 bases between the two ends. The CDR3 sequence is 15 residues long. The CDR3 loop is CASSLGGLSGNTIYF. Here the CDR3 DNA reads TGTGCCAGCAGCTTGGGGGGCCTCTCTGGAAACACCATATATTTT.

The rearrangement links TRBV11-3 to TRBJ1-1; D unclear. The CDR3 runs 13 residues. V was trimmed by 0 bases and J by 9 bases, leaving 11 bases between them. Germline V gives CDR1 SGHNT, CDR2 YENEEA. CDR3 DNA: TGTGCCAGCAGCTTAGATCCGTTGTCAAAAGCTTTCTTT. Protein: CASSLDPLSKAFF.

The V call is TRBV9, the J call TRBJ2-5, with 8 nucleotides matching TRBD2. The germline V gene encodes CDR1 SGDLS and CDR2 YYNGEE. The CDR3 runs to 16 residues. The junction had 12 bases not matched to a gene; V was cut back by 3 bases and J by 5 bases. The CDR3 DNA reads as TGTGCCAGCAGCGAGCATGAAGGGACTAGATTGGAGACCCAGTACTTC. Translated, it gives CASSEHEGTRLETQYF.

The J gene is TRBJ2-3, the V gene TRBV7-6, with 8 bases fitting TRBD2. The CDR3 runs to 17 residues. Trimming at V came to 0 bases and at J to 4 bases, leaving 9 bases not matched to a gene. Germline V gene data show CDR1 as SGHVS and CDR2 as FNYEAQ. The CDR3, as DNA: TGTGCCAGCAGCTTAGCGGTTAGCGGGACGGGGCCAGATACGCAGTATTTT. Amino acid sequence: CASSLAVSGTGPDTQYF.